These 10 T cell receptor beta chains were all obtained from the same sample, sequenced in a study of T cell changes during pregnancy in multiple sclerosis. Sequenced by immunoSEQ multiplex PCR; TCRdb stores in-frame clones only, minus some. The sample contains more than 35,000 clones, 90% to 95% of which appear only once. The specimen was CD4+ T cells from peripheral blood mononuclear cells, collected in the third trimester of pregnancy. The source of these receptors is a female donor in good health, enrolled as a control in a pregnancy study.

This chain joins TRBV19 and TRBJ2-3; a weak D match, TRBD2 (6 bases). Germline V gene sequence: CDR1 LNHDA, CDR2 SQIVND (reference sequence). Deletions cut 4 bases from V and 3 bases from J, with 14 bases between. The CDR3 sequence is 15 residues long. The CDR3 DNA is TGTGCCAGTAGTAAGGGTCGGGGGAGAACAGATACGCAGTATTTT. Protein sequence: CASSKGRGRTDTQYF.

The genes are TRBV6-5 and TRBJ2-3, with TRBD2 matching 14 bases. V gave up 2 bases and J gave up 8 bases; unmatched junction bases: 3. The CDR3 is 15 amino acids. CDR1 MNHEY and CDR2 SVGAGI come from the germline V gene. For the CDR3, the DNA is TGTGCCAGCAGTTACCGGGGACTAGCGGGAGCTACGCAGTATTTT. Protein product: CASSYRGLAGATQYF.

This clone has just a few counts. CDR3 nucleotides: TGTGCCATCAGTGCGACACAGGGATTGGAAGCTTTCTTT. Protein product: CAISATQGLEAFF. The V call is TRBV10-3, the J call TRBJ1-1; a weak D match, TRBD1 (6 bases). The V and J ends lost 4 bases and 8 bases respectively, with 14 bases between them. Per the germline V gene, CDR1 is ENHRY and CDR2 is SYGVKD. There are 13 residues in the CDR3.

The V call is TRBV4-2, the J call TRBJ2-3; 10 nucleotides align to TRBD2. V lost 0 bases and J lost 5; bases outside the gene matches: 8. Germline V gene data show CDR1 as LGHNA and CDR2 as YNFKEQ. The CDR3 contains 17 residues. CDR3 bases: TGTGCCAGCAGCCAAGATGTCACTAGCGGGGATGTAGATACGCAGTATTTT. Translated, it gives CASSQDVTSGDVDTQYF.

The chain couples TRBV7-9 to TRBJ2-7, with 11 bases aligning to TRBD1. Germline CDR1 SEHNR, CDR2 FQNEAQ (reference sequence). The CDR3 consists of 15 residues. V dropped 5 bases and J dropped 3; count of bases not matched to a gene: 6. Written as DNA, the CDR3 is TGTGCCAGCAGCCAGGGACAGGGGGATTTCTACGAGCAGTACTTC. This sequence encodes CASSQGQGDFYEQYF. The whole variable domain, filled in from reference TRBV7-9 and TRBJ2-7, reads DTGVSQNPRHKITKRGQNVTFRCDPISEHNRLYWYRQTLGQGPEFLTYFQNEAQLEKSRLLSDRFSAERPKGSFSTLEIQRTEQGDSAMYLCASSQGQGDFYEQYFGPGTRLTVT.

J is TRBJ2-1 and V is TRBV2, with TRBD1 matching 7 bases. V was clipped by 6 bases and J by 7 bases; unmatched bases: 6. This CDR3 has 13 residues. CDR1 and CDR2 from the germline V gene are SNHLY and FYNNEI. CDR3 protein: CASRPQGMNEQFF. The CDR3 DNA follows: TGTGCCAGCAGACCACAGGGGATGAATGAGCAGTTCTTC.

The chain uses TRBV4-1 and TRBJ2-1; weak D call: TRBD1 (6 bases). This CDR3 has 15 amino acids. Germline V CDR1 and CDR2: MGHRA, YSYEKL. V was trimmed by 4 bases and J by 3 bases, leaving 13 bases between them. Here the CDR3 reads CASSLIQDSYNEQFF. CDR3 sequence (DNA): TGCGCCAGCAGCCTCATCCAGGACAGCTACAATGAGCAGTTCTTC.

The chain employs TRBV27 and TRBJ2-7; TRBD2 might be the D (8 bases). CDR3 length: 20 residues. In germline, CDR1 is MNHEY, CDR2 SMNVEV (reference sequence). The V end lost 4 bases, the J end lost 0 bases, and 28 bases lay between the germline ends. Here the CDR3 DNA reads TGTGCCAGCAGTTGGGGGGGTACAGGGGTCCTAGCGGGTTACTCCTACGAGCAGTACTTC. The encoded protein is CASSWGGTGVLAGYSYEQYF.

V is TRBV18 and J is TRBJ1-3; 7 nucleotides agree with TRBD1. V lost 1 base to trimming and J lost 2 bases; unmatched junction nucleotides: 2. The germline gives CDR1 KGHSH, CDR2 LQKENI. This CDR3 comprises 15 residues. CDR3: CASSPQGAAGNTIYF. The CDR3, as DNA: TGTGCCAGCTCACCACAGGGGGCAGCTGGAAACACCATATATTTT.

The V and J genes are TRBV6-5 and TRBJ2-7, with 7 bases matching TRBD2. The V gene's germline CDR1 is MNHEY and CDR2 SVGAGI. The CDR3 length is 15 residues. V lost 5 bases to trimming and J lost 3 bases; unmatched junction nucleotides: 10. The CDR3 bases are TGTGCCAGCAGTCCACGCGGGGGACGGCTCTACGAGCAGTACTTC. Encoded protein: CASSPRGGRLYEQYF.